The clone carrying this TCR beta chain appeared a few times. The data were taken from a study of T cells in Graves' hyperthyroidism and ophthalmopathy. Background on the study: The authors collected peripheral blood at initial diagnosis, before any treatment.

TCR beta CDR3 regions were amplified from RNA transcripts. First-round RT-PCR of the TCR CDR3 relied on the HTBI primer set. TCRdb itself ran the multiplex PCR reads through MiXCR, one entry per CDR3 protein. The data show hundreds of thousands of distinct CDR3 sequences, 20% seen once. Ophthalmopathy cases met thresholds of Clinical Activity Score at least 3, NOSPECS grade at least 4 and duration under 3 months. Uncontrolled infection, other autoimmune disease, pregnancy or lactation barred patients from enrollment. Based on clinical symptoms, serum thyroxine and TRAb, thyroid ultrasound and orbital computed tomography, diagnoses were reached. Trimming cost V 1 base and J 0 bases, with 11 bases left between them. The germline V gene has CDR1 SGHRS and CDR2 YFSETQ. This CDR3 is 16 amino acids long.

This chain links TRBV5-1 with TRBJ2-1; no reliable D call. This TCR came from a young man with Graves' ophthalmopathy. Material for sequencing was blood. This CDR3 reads CASSLSAPDSYNEQFF. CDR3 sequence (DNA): TGCGCCAGCAGCTTGTCAGCCCCCGACTCCTACAATGAGCAGTTCTTC.